This entry is about one T cell receptor beta chain. Original methodology: Quantification of nucleated cells was approximated via reference gene primer amplification. Measured with immunoSEQ multiplex PCR; TCRdb has only the in-frame clones, and not every one. For V, J and clone size, that table is used; D and trimming come from the DNA. The sample contains approximately 160,000 clones, around 84% of which appear only once. The entry originates in a study of blood T cell repertoires in COVID-19. Study-level information: Some COVID-19 samples were acute and others convalescent; all came from the United States, Italy and Spain.

Germline V gene sequence: CDR1 SGDLS, CDR2 YYNGEE. V lost 3 bases, J lost 11 bases, and 11 bases lay in between. The CDR3 totals 12 residues. The rearrangement links TRBV9 to TRBJ1-4; D not resolved. The TCR comes from a man aged 50-60 years with active or convalescent COVID-19. Material for sequencing was peripheral blood. CDR3 DNA: TGTGCCAGCAGCGCCGAAATCGGTAAACTGTTTTTT. It is translated as CASSAEIGKLFF.